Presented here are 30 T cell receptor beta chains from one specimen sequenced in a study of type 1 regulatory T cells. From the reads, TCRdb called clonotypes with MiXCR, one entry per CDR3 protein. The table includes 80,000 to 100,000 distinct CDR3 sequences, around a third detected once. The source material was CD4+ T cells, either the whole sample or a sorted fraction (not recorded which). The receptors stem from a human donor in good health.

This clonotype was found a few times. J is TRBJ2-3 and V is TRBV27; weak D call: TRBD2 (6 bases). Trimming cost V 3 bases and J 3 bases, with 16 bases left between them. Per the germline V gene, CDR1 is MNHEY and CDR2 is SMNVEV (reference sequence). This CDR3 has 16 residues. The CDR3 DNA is TGTGCCAGCAGTTTTCCGCGGGATGGTGGGACAGATACGCAGTATTTT. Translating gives CASSFPRDGGTDTQYF.

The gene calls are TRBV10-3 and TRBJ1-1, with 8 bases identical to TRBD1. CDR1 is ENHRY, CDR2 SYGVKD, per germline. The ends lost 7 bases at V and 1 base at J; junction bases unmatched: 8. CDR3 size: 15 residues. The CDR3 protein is CAINTGQGTNTEAFF. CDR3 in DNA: TGTGCCATCAATACAGGACAGGGAACGAACACTGAAGCTTTCTTT.

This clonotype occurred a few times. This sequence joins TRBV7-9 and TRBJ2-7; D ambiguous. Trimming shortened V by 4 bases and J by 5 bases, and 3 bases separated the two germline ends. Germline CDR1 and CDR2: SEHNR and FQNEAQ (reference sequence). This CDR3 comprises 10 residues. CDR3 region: CASSSDEQYF. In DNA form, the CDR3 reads TGTGCCAGCAGCTCGGACGAGCAGTACTTC.

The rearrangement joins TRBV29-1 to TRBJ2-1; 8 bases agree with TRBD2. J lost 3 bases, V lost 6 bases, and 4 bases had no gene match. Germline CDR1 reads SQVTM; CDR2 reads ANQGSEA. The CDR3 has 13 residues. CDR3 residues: CSVGLADYNEQFF. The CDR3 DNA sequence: TGCAGCGTCGGACTAGCAGACTACAATGAGCAGTTCTTC.

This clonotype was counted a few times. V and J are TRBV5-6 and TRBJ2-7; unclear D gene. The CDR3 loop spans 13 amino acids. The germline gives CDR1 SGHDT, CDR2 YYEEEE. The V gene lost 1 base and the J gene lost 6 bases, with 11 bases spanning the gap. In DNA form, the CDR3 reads TGTGCCAGCAGCTTGTATTCAGGCGGCGAGCAGTACTTC. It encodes CASSLYSGGEQYF.

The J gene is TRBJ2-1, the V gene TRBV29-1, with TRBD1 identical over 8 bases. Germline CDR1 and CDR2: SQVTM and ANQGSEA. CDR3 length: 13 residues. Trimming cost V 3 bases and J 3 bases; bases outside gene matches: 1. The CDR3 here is CSVEGQDYNEQFF. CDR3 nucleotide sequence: TGCAGCGTTGAGGGACAGGACTACAATGAGCAGTTCTTC.

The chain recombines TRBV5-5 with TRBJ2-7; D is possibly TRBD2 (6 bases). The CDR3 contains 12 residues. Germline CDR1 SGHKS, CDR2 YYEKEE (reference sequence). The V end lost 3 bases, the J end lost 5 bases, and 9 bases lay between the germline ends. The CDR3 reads CASSSSGDEQYF. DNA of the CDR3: TGTGCCAGCAGCTCTTCGGGGGACGAGCAGTACTTC.

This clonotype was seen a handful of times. This CDR3 reads CASSGGGLGGYTF. The CDR3 DNA is TGTGCCAGCAGCGGGGGGGGCTTGGGCGGCTACACCTTC. The rearrangement links TRBV9 to TRBJ1-2; maybe TRBD1 (6 bases). Germline lookup yields CDR1 SGDLS and CDR2 YYNGEE. V lost 3 bases and J 8 bases, leaving 14 bases between the germline ends. The CDR3 length is 13 residues.

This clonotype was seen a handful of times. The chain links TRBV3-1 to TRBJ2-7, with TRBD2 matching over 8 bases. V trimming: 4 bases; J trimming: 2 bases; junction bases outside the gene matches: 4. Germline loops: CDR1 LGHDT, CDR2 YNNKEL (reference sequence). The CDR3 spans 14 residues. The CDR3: CASSPAGGPYEQYF. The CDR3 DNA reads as TGTGCCAGCAGCCCCGCGGGAGGCCCCTACGAGCAGTACTTC.

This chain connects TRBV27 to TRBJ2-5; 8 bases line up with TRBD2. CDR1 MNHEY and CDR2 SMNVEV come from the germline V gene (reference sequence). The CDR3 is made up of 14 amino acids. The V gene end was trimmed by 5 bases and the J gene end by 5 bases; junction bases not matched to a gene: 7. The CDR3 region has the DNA TGTGCCAGCAGTCATCGGGAGGGCGGGGAGACCCAGTACTTC. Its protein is CASSHREGGETQYF.

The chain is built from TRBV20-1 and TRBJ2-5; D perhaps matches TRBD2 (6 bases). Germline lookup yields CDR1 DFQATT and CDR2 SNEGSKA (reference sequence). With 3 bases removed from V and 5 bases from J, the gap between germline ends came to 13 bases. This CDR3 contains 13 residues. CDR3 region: CSARITGVETQYF. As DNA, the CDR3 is TGCAGTGCTAGGATAACGGGAGTGGAGACCCAGTACTTC.

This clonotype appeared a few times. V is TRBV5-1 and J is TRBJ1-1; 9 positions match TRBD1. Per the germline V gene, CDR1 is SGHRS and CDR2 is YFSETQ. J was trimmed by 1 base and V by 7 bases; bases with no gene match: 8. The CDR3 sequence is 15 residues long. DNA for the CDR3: TGCGCCAGCCGAGACAGGGGGGATGCGAACACTGAAGCTTTCTTT. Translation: CASRDRGDANTEAFF.

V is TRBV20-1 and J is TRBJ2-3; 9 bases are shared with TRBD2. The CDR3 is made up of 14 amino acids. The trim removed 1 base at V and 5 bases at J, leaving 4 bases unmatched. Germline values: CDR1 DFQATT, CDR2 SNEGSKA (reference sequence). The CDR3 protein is CSARGGGRVDTQYF. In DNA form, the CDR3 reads TGCAGTGCTAGAGGAGGCGGGAGGGTAGATACGCAGTATTTT.

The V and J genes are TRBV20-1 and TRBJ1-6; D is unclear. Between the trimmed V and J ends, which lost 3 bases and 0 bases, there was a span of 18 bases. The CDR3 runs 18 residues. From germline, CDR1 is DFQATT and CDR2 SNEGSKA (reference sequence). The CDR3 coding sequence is TGCAGTGCTAGCCCACTTCCACGGAGGAGCTCCTATAATTCACCCCTCCACTTT. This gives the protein CSASPLPRRSSYNSPLHF.

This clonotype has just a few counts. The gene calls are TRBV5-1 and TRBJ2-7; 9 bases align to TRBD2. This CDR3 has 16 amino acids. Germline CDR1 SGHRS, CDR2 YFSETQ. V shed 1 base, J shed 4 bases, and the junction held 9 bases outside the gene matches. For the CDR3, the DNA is TGCGCCAGCAGCTTGCAGCCGGGACTAGCAATGTACGAGCAGTACTTC. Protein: CASSLQPGLAMYEQYF.

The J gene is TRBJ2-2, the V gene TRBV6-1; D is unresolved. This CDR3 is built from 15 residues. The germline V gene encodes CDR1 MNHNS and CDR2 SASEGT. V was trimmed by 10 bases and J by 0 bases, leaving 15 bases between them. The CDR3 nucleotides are TGTGCCACCGGAAAGGCGACATCGAACACCGGGGAGCTGTTTTTT. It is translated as CATGKATSNTGELFF.

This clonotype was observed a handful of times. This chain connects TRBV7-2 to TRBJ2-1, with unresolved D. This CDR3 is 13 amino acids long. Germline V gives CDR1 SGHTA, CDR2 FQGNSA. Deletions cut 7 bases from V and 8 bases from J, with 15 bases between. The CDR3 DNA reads TGTGCCAGCAACGCTGGAGTGGATGATGAGCAGTTCTTC. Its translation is CASNAGVDDEQFF.

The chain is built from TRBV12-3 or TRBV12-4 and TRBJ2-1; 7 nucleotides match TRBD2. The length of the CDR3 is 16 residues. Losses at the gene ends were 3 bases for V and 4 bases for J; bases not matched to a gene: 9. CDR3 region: CASSFGGSISYNEQFF. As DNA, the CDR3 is TGTGCCAGCAGTTTTGGCGGGAGCATCTCTTACAATGAGCAGTTCTTC.

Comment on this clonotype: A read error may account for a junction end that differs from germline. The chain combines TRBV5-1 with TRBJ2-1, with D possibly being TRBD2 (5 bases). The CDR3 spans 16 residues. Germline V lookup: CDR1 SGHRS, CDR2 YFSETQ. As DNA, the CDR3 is TGCGCCAGCAGCTTGATACCGTCTAGCTCCTACGATGAGCAGTTCTTC. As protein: CASSLIPSSSYDEQFF.

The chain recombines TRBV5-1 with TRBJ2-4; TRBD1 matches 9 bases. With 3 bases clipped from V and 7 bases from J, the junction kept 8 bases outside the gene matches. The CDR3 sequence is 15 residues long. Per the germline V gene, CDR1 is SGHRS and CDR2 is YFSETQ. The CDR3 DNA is TGCGCCAGCAGCTCCGGGACAGGGTCTCCGAACATTCAGTACTTC. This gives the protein CASSSGTGSPNIQYF.

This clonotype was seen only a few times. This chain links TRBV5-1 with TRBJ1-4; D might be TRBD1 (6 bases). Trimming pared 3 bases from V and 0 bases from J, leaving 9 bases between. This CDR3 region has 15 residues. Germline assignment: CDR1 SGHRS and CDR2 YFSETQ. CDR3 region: CASSSTGSTNEKLFF. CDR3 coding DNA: TGCGCCAGCAGCTCCACAGGGTCAACTAATGAAAAACTGTTTTTT.

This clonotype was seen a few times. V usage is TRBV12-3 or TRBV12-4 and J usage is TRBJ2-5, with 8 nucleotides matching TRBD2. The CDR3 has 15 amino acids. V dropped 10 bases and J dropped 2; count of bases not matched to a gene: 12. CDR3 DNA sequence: TGTGCCACCACAACATCGGGAGGGACTCAAGAGACCCAGTACTTC. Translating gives CATTTSGGTQETQYF.

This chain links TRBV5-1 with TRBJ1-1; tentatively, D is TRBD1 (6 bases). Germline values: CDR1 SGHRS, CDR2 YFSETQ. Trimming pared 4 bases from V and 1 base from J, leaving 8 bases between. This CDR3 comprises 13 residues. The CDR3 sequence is CASSRGQNTEAFF. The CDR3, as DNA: TGCGCCAGCAGCCGGGGACAGAACACTGAAGCTTTCTTT.

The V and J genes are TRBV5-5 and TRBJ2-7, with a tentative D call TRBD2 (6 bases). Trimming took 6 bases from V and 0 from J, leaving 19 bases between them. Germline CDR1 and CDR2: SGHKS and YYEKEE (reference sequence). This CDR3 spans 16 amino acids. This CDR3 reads CASIGGVQRSSYEQYF. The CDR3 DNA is TGTGCCAGCATCGGCGGGGTTCAGAGGAGCTCCTACGAGCAGTACTTC.

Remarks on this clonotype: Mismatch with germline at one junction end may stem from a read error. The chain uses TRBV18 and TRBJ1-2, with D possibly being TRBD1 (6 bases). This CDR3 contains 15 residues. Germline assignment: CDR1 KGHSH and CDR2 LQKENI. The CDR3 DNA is TGTACCAGCTCACCAAACAGGGAGTCTAACTATGGCTACACCTTC. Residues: CTSSPNRESNYGYTF.

CDR3 in amino acids: CASSLAPKQETQYF. CDR3 DNA sequence: TGCGCCAGCAGCTTGGCACCGAAGCAAGAGACCCAGTACTTC. The genes are TRBV5-1 and TRBJ2-5; no clear D gene. The CDR3 covers 14 residues. Germline V gene data show CDR1 as SGHRS and CDR2 as YFSETQ. Trimming cost V 0 bases and J 2 bases, with 8 bases left between them.

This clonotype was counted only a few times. The CDR3 DNA follows: TGTGCCAGCTCACTACCATGGGGGTCCTCCACCTACGAGCAGTACTTC. The encoded protein is CASSLPWGSSTYEQYF. This chain uses TRBV18 with TRBJ2-7; D possibly matches TRBD1 or TRBD2 (5 bases each). Trimming pared 4 bases from V and 2 bases from J, leaving 18 bases between. This CDR3 region has 16 residues. Germline CDR1 KGHSH, CDR2 LQKENI.

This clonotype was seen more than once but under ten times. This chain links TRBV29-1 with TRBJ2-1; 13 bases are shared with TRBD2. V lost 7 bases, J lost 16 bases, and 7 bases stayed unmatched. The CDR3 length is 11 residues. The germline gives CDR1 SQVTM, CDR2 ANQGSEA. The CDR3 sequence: CSGGTSGTLFF. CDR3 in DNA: TGCAGCGGCGGGACTAGCGGGACGCTCTTCTTC.

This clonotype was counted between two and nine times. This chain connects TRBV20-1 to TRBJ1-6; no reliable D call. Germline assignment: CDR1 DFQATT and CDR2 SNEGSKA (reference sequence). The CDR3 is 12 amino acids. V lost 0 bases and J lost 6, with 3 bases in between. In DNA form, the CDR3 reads TGCAGTGCTAGAGATGGTAATTCACCCCTCCACTTT. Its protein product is CSARDGNSPLHF.

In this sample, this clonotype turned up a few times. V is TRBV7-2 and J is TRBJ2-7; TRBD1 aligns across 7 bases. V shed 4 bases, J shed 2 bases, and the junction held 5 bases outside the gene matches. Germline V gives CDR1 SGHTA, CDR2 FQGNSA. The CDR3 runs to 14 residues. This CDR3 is CASSSDRVTYEQYF. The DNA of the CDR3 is TGTGCCAGCAGCTCAGACAGGGTTACCTACGAGCAGTACTTC.